Listed below are T cell receptor beta chains from one sample, sequenced in a study of blood T cell repertoires in COVID-19. TCRdb's table, derived via immunoSEQ multiplex PCR, lists solely in-frame clones and lacks some. The table shows around 250,000 clones, with roughly 85% occurring only once. Material: peripheral blood. Source of these receptors: a woman in her 30s with active or convalescent COVID-19. Both conserved end residues are part of each CDR3.

V gene	J gene	CDR3 protein
TRBV30	TRBJ1-2	CAWKPPGQGGYGYTF
TRBV14	TRBJ1-1	CASSQVGAGPTTEAFF
TRBV3-1/TRBV3-2	TRBJ2-5	CASSHQRLARETQYF
TRBV30	TRBJ2-7	CAWSVGQGPYEQYF
TRBV9	TRBJ2-1	CASSFSGGTNNEQFF
TRBV27	TRBJ2-5	CASSLFQPPSGGYQETQYF
TRBV29-1	TRBJ1-2	CSVADSSNYGYTF
TRBV5-4	TRBJ1-1	CASSFTQGKFAEAFF
TRBV9	TRBJ1-3	CASSVDSSGNTIYF
TRBV7-2	TRBJ1-1	CASSLGPYMNTEAFF
TRBV15	TRBJ1-5	CATSLQDQPQHF
TRBV5-5	TRBJ1-1	CASSLRHGLTGATNTEAFF
TRBV6-5	TRBJ1-1	CASIPFDIPNTEAFF
TRBV29-1	TRBJ2-5	CSVEWQQETQYF
TRBV6-5	TRBJ2-3	CASSYRGATDTQYF
TRBV19	TRBJ2-7	CASSPPRDRGQEQYF
TRBV7-2	TRBJ2-7	CASSLDGRGSSYEQYF
TRBV15	TRBJ2-6	CATSGNRGVLAGANVLTF
TRBV11-2	TRBJ2-5	CASSRPLGGAETQYF
TRBV5-8	TRBJ1-5	CASSLRGPQPQHF
TRBV21-1	TRBJ1-2	CASSKSGNGYTF
TRBV9	TRBJ2-2	CASSEQTVTGELFF
TRBV7-7	TRBJ2-3	CASSPGQGYADTQYF
TRBV5-5	TRBJ2-2	CASSGGGPSNTGELFF
TRBV14	TRBJ2-3	CASSQAGTQYF
TRBV29-1	TRBJ2-3	CSVASLMRDTQYF
TRBV14	TRBJ1-1	CASSHSAGTGYGTEAFF
TRBV4-3	TRBJ1-4	CASSQDWPGNEKLFF
TRBV7-2	TRBJ2-3	CASSRRTGPGDTQYF
TRBV6-2/TRBV6-3	TRBJ2-5	CASSFAVGDRRALGQETQYF
TRBV6-5	TRBJ1-2	CASSSYSGPGYTF
TRBV28	TRBJ1-6	CASATGGSPLHF
TRBV21-1	TRBJ1-5	CASSKGGVGWPNQPQHF
TRBV28	TRBJ2-1	CASSFRGVYNEQFF
TRBV10-1	TRBJ2-1	CASSGGPTYHEQFF